This T cell receptor beta chain was sequenced for a study of shared clonotypes between healthy human individuals. Study-wide context: A couple of women and a few men aged 18 to 49 served as donors. Whole-study findings and limits: With few donors, the genetic and exposure-history diversity represented was limited. Among donors, sharing of clonotypes was expected to be affected by sequencing depth.

Turning to this clone: Antigen unknown.

Looked up from germline, CDR1 is MNHNS and CDR2 is SASEGT. Losses at the gene ends were 4 bases for V and 4 bases for J; bases not matched to a gene: 8. The CDR3 runs to 16 residues. This table comes from immunoSEQ multiplex PCR, and its TCRdb copy is limited to in-frame clones, with some not included. The data show about 2,500,000 clones, more than 90% seen once. The donors, all of them Caucasian adults, lived in Nashville, Tennessee. The TCR originated in a man in his late teens or twenties in good health. The chain uses TRBV6-1 and TRBJ2-3; 10 bases agree with TRBD2. Sequenced sample: naive CD4+ T cells sorted from blood. Documented subset: CD45RA+ positively selected. The CDR3 coding sequence is TGTGCCAGCAGTGGGGCTAGCGGGAGCTTCGCAGATACGCAGTATTTT. Encoded protein: CASSGASGSFADTQYF.